This TCR beta chain was sequenced during a study of response to subunit inactivated influenza vaccine. The V and J ends lost 2 bases and 0 bases, in that order; junction bases with no gene match: 9. Germline lookup yields CDR1 MNHEY and CDR2 SVGEGT. CDR3 length equals 17 residues. A single record per CDR3 protein comes from TCRdb applying MiXCR to the RT-PCR reads. This sample has a few hundred thousand distinct CDR3 sequences; 20% to 25% occur once, and the top ten carry over 9%. This clonotype has just a few counts. The sequences come from PBMCs from blood, collected approximately 20 months after vaccination. This receptor was taken from a man between 50 and 70 years old who received an inactivated influenza vaccine. The rearrangement uses TRBV6-2 or TRBV6-3 and TRBJ1-2; 7 nucleotides match TRBD1. CDR3 nucleotides: TGTGCCAGCAGTTACCTCCGGGACAGTCAGTCTAACTATGGCTACACCTTC. Its protein is CASSYLRDSQSNYGYTF.